This record looks at one T cell receptor beta chain sequence and its context. Antigen: not known. This sample is drawn from a study of cytomegalovirus exposure and HLA in healthy donors. Overall study findings and caveats: Earlier analysis yielded a pattern in which most TCR beta V segments were productive about 87% or about 30% of the time.

Primers for the PCR totalled 60 Vbeta and 13 Jbeta. The repertoire was sequenced with immunoSEQ multiplex PCR; TCRdb's copy has only in-frame clones and lacks some. The data contain 90,000 to 150,000 clones, approximately 80% of them singletons. This CDR3 spans 17 amino acids. Looked up from germline, CDR1 is SEHNR and CDR2 is FQNEAQ (reference sequence). V lost 1 base, J lost 1 base, and 5 bases stayed unmatched. The chain uses TRBV7-9 and TRBJ2-4; the match to TRBD2 covers 9 bases. The sequence was collected from a man aged 40-55 years in good health and CMV-seropositive. Sequencing used PBMCs. CDR3 protein: CASSLGRGGPAKNIQYF. The CDR3 region has the DNA TGTGCCAGCAGCTTAGGGCGGGGGGGCCCTGCCAAAAACATTCAGTACTTC.